This T cell receptor (beta chain) stems from a study of cytomegalovirus exposure and HLA in healthy donors. Germline loops: CDR1 LNHDA, CDR2 SQIVND (reference sequence). V dropped 5 bases and J dropped 2 bases, with 16 bases sitting between them. The CDR3 extends over 17 amino acids. PCR amplification relied on 60 Vbeta primers (plus 13 Jbeta primers). TCRdb keeps only in-frame clones here, not all; method: immunoSEQ multiplex PCR. The sample has about 92,000 clones, around four fifths seen once. Sequencing was performed on PBMCs. The clonotype originates from a man aged 50 to 59 in good health and CMV-seropositive. This chain joins TRBV19 and TRBJ2-6; D unclear. Written as DNA, the CDR3 is TGTGCCAGTAGTCCAGGTGATTTAGTTACTGGGGCCAACGTCCTGACTTTC. This gives the protein CASSPGDLVTGANVLTF. Drawing the rest from reference TRBV19 and TRBJ2-6, the complete variable domain is DGGITQSPKYLFRKEGQNVTLSCEQNLNHDAMYWYRQDPGQGLRLIYYSQIVNDFQKGDIAEGYSVSREKKESFPLTVTSAQKNPTAFYLCASSPGDLVTGANVLTFGAGSRLTVL.